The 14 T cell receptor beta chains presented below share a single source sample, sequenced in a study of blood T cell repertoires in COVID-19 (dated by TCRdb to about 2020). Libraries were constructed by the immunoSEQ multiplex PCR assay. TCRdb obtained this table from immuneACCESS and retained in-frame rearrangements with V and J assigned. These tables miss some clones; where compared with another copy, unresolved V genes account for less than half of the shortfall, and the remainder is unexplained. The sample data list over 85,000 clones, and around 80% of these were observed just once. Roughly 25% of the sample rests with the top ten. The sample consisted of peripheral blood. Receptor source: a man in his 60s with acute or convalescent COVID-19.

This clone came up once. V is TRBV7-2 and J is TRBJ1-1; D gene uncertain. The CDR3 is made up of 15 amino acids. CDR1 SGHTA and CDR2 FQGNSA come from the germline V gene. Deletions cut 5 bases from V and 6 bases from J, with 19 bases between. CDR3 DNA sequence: TGTGCCAGCAGCCGCGGCGGGGTGAGAGAGGCTGAAGCTTTCTTT. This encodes CASSRGGVREAEAFF.

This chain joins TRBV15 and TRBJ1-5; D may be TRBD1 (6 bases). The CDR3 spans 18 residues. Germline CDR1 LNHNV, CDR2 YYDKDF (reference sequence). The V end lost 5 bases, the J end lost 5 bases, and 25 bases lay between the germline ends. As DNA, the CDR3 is TGTGCCACCAGCGGTGCGGGAGGCAGGGGAGCGCCTTATCAGCCCCAGCATTTT. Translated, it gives CATSGAGGRGAPYQPQHF.

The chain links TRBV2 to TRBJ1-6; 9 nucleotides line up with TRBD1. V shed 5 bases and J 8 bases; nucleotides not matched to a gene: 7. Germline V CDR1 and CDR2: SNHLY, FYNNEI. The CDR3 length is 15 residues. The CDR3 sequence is CASSQNDRGDSPLHF. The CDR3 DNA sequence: TGTGCCAGCAGTCAGAATGACAGGGGGGATTCACCCCTCCACTTT. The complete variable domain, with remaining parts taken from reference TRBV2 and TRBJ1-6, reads EPEVTQTPSHQVTQMGQEVILRCVPISNHLYFYWYRQILGQKVEFLVSFYNNEISEKSEIFDDQFSVERPDGSNFTLKIRSTKLEDSAMYFCASSQNDRGDSPLHFGNGTRLTVT.

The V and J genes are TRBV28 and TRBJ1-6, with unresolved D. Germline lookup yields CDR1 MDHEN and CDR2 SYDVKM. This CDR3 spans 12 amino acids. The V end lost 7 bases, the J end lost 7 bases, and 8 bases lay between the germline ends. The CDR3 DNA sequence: TGTGCCAGCACCTTATTAAATTCACCCCTCCACTTT. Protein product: CASTLLNSPLHF.

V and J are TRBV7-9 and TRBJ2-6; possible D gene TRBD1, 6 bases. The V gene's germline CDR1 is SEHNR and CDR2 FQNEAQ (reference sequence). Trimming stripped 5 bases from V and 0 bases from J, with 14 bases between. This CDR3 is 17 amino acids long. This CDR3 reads CASSIQGPISGANVLTF. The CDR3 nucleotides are TGTGCCAGCAGCATACAGGGCCCGATCTCTGGGGCCAACGTCCTGACTTTC.

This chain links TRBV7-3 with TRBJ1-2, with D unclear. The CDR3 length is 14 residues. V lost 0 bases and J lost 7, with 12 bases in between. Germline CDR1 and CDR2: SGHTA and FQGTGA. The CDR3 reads CASSLTPKEGGYTF. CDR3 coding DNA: TGTGCCAGCAGCTTAACCCCCAAGGAGGGTGGCTACACCTTC.

The CDR3 DNA sequence: TGTGCCAGCAGGGCCGGACAGGGCTATGGCTACACCTTC. This encodes CASRAGQGYGYTF. The V gene is TRBV6-5, the J gene TRBJ1-2, with 8 bases fitting TRBD1. The CDR3 has 13 residues. The V gene end was trimmed by 6 bases and the J gene end by 4 bases; junction bases not matched to a gene: 4. Germline assignment: CDR1 MNHEY and CDR2 SVGAGI.

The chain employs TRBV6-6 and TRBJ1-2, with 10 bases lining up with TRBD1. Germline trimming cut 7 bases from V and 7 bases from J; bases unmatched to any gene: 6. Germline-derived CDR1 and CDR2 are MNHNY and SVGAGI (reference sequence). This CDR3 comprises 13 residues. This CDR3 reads CASTLGQGTGYTF. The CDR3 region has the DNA TGTGCCAGCACCCTGGGACAGGGGACTGGCTACACCTTC.

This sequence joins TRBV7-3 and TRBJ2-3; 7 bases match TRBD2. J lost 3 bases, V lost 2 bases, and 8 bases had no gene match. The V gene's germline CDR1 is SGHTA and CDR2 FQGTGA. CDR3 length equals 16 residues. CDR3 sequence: CASSLGASGMTDTQYF. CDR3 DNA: TGTGCCAGCAGCTTAGGAGCGAGCGGGATGACAGATACGCAGTATTTT.

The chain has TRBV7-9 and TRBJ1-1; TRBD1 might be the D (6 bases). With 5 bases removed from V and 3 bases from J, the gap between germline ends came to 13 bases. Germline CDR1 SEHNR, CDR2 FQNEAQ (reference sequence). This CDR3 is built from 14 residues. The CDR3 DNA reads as TGTGCCAGCAGCCCGCTTGCAGGGGACACTGAAGCTTTCTTT. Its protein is CASSPLAGDTEAFF. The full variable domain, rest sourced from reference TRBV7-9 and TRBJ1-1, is DTGVSQNPRHKITKRGQNVTFRCDPISEHNRLYWYRQTLGQGPEFLTYFQNEAQLEKSRLLSDRFSAERPKGSFSTLEIQRTEQGDSAMYLCASSPLAGDTEAFFGQGTRLTVV.

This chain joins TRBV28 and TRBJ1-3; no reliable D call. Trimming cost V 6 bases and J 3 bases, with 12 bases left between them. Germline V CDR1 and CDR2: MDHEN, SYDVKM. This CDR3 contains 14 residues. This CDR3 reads CASSPRSFGNTIYF. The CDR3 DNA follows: TGTGCCAGCAGCCCGCGGTCCTTTGGAAACACCATATATTTT.

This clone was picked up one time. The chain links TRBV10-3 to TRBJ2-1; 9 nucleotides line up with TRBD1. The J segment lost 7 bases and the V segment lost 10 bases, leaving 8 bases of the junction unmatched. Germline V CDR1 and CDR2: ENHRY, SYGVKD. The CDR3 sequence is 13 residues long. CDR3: CATRQGVTNEQFF. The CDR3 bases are TGTGCCACGCGACAGGGGGTGACAAATGAGCAGTTCTTC.

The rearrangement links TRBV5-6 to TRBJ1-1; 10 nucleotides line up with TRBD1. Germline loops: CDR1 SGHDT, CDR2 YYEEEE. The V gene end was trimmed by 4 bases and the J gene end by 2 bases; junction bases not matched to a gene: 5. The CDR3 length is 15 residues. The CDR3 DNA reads TGTGCCAGCAGCCTTCTGACAGGGGGCAACACTGAAGCTTTCTTT. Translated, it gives CASSLLTGGNTEAFF.

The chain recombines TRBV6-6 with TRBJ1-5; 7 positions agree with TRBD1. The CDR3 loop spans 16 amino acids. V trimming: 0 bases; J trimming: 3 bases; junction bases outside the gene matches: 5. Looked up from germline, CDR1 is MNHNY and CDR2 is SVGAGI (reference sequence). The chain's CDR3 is CASSYSTGWFNQPQHF. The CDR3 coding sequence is TGTGCCAGCAGTTACTCGACAGGGTGGTTCAATCAGCCCCAGCATTTT.